Presented here are 28 T cell receptor beta chains from one specimen sequenced in a study of identical twins. Each CDR3 protein is one row after TCRdb ran MiXCR on the 5' RACE reads. The table has some 330,000 distinct CDR3 sequences, 9% seen once. The sample consisted of naive T cells sorted from blood. The receptors shown here come from a woman in her forties or fifties in good health.

The gene calls are TRBV5-1 and TRBJ2-5, with D perhaps TRBD2 (6 bases). Germline V gene data show CDR1 as SGHRS and CDR2 as YFSETQ. The CDR3 is made up of 15 amino acids. Deletions cut 0 bases from V and 1 base from J, with 10 bases between. CDR3 in DNA: TGCGCCAGCAGCTTGGGGGGGAGGCTCCAAGAGACCCAGTACTTC. Amino acids: CASSLGGRLQETQYF.

This clonotype was seen just once. The V and J genes are TRBV24-1 and TRBJ2-7, with 10 bases identical to TRBD2. V lost 6 bases to trimming and J lost 3 bases; unmatched junction nucleotides: 4. The CDR3 has 14 amino acids. Germline values: CDR1 KGHDR, CDR2 SFDVKD. DNA of the CDR3: TGTGCCACCAGTCCTAGCGGGAGTATCTACGAGCAGTACTTC. It is translated as CATSPSGSIYEQYF.

This clonotype was counted ten times or more. This sequence joins TRBV4-1 and TRBJ1-1; D not certain. CDR1 is MGHRA, CDR2 YSYEKL, per germline. The CDR3 totals 12 residues. V shed 5 bases and J shed 5 bases, with 9 bases lying between them. CDR3 residues: CASSFKGTEAFF. DNA for the CDR3: TGCGCCAGCAGCTTCAAGGGAACTGAAGCTTTCTTT.

This clonotype was observed a few times. This rearrangement joins TRBV29-1 to TRBJ2-2; D may be TRBD2 (7 bases). Germline loops: CDR1 SQVTM, CDR2 ANQGSEA. This CDR3 region has 15 residues. V lost 3 bases to trimming and J lost 5 bases, with 16 bases between them. CDR3 protein: CSVDGGGARTGELFF. In DNA form, the CDR3 reads TGCAGCGTTGATGGCGGGGGCGCGCGTACCGGGGAGCTGTTTTTT.

The table lists this clonotype with a few counts. The J gene is TRBJ2-1, the V gene TRBV29-1; 10 nucleotides align to TRBD2. The germline V gene encodes CDR1 SQVTM and CDR2 ANQGSEA. This CDR3 is 15 amino acids long. V was pared by 6 bases and J by 3 bases, with 8 bases of the junction left unmatched. The CDR3 protein is CSVRLGTSVYNEQFF. The CDR3 DNA reads as TGCAGCGTGCGGCTAGGGACTAGCGTCTACAATGAGCAGTTCTTC.

There are a few counts of this clonotype. This chain joins TRBV3-1 and TRBJ1-2, with D possibly being TRBD1 (5 bases). The V end was cut by 4 bases, the J end by 2 bases, with 8 bases between. The CDR3 spans 13 residues. Germline-derived CDR1 and CDR2 are LGHDT and YNNKEL (reference sequence). The CDR3, as DNA: TGTGCCAGCAGCCCCAGACAGAACTATGGCTACACCTTC. Translation gives CASSPRQNYGYTF. Using reference TRBV3-1 and TRBJ1-2 for the parts outside the CDR3, the full variable domain is DTAVSQTPKYLVTQMGNDKSIKCEQNLGHDTMYWYKQDSKKFLKIMFSYNNKELIINETVPNRFSPKSPDKAHLNLHINSLELGDSAVYFCASSPRQNYGYTFGSGTRLTVV.

This clonotype was observed a handful of times. This rearrangement joins TRBV14 to TRBJ2-1; D is tentatively TRBD1 or TRBD2 (7 bases each). Germline V gives CDR1 SGHDN, CDR2 FVKESK. Trimming took 4 bases from V and 9 from J, leaving 16 bases between them. The CDR3 runs to 14 residues. Written as DNA, the CDR3 is TGTGCCAGCAGCCGGGAGGGCCACAGGGGTGAGCAGTTCTTC. Translating gives CASSREGHRGEQFF.

The chain is built from TRBV11-2 and TRBJ2-3, with 7 bases aligning to TRBD1. The trim removed 5 bases at V and 1 base at J, leaving 3 bases unmatched. This CDR3 comprises 14 residues. Germline V gene data show CDR1 as SGHAT and CDR2 as FQNNGV. The CDR3 loop reads CASSQQGGTDTQYF. The DNA of the CDR3 is TGTGCCAGCAGCCAGCAGGGGGGCACAGATACGCAGTATTTT.

The table lists this clonotype with a few counts. The chain uses TRBV2 and TRBJ2-3; no reliable D call. The V and J ends lost 5 bases and 1 base respectively, with 10 bases between them. Germline CDR1 SNHLY, CDR2 FYNNEI. The CDR3 runs 14 residues. The CDR3 DNA sequence: TGTGCCAGCAGTAATACCCGACGCACAGATACGCAGTATTTT. It specifies CASSNTRRTDTQYF.

The rearrangement joins TRBV30 to TRBJ2-3, with 11 bases fitting TRBD2. The CDR3 extends over 16 amino acids. The V segment lost 3 bases and the J segment 4 bases; nucleotides outside the gene matches: 9. The germline V gene has CDR1 GTSNPN and CDR2 SVGIG (reference sequence). In nucleotides, the CDR3 is TGTGCCTGGAGATGGGCGTTAGCGGGAGGGCCAGATACGCAGTATTTT. Amino acid sequence: CAWRWALAGGPDTQYF.

This clonotype was seen many times. V gene TRBV10-3 combines with J gene TRBJ2-7, with D tentatively TRBD1 or TRBD2 (6 bases each). The CDR3 consists of 14 residues. CDR1 is ENHRY, CDR2 SYGVKD, per germline. V was trimmed by 0 bases and J by 1 base, leaving 7 bases between them. The CDR3 protein is CAISESGGSYEQYV. DNA of the CDR3: TGTGCCATCAGTGAGTCAGGGGGGTCCTACGAGCAGTACGTC.

This clonotype was seen a handful of times. The chain joins TRBV29-1 to TRBJ1-1, with D hard to call. V shed 3 bases and J shed 5 bases, with 7 bases lying between them. The length of the CDR3 is 11 residues. CDR1 is SQVTM, CDR2 ANQGSEA, per germline. This CDR3 reads CSVDRRTEAFF. As DNA, the CDR3 is TGCAGCGTTGATAGGCGGACTGAAGCTTTCTTT. Full variable domain (outside the CDR3, taken from reference TRBV29-1 and TRBJ1-1): SAVISQKPSRDICQRGTSLTIQCQVDSQVTMMFWYRQQPGQSLTLIATANQGSEATYESGFVIDKFPISRPNLTFSTLTVSNMSPEDSSIYLCSVDRRTEAFFGQGTRLTVV.

The sample holds a few counts of this clonotype. This chain uses TRBV5-1 with TRBJ2-7; 8 bases line up with TRBD1. The CDR3 contains 14 residues. CDR1 and CDR2 from the germline V gene are SGHRS and YFSETQ. V lost 4 bases to trimming and J lost 3 bases; unmatched junction nucleotides: 6. The CDR3 DNA follows: TGCGCCAGCAGCACCCGGGACAGGTACTACGAGCAGTACTTC. It encodes CASSTRDRYYEQYF.

This clonotype has more than one count but fewer than ten. The CDR3 loop reads CASSFGLAGFGEQYF. The CDR3 nucleotides read TGTGCCAGCAGCTTTGGCCTAGCGGGATTCGGAGAGCAGTACTTC. The chain couples TRBV5-4 to TRBJ2-7, with 9 bases that match TRBD2. The CDR3 sequence is 15 residues long. V lost 2 bases to trimming and J lost 7 bases; unmatched junction nucleotides: 10. Germline V gives CDR1 SGHNT, CDR2 YYREEE (reference sequence).

This clonotype was picked up many times. This rearrangement joins TRBV11-2 to TRBJ2-1; 13 bases fit TRBD2. The CDR3 has 20 residues. Germline CDR1 is SGHAT and CDR2 is FQNNGV. V trimming: 5 bases; J trimming: 6 bases; junction bases outside the gene matches: 19. CDR3: CASSPLGPWTSGSYGNEQFF. In nucleotides, the CDR3 is TGTGCCAGCAGCCCCCTAGGCCCCTGGACTAGCGGGAGTTATGGCAATGAGCAGTTCTTC. Full variable domain (remainder filled in from reference TRBV11-2 and TRBJ2-1): EAGVAQSPRYKIIEKRQSVAFWCNPISGHATLYWYQQILGQGPKLLIQFQNNGVVDDSQLPKDRFSAERLKGVDSTLKIQPAKLEDSAVYLCASSPLGPWTSGSYGNEQFFGPGTRLTVL.

The genes are TRBV4-1 and TRBJ1-5; D is perhaps TRBD1 (6 bases). This CDR3 contains 15 residues. V shed 1 base and J shed 4 bases, with 11 bases lying between them. Germline CDR1 reads MGHRA; CDR2 reads YSYEKL. CDR3 bases: TGCGCCAGCAGCCAAGTCCGGGGGGCTAATCAGCCCCAGCATTTT. The encoded protein is CASSQVRGANQPQHF.

This clonotype was seen more than once but under ten times. The chain has TRBV9 and TRBJ2-5; 8 bases fit TRBD2. The CDR3 loop spans 14 amino acids. V was clipped by 3 bases and J by 5 bases; unmatched bases: 6. Germline CDR1 reads SGDLS; CDR2 reads YYNGEE. The CDR3 bases are TGTGCCAGCAGCGGAGGCGGGGGGACGGAGACCCAGTACTTC. It codes for CASSGGGGTETQYF.

The rearrangement joins TRBV12-3 or TRBV12-4 to TRBJ1-1, with TRBD1 identical over 10 bases. The CDR3 length is 14 residues. With 5 bases clipped from V and 2 bases from J, the junction kept 2 bases outside the gene matches. The CDR3 nucleotides are TGTGCCAGCAGTGGGACAGGGGCTAACACTGAAGCTTTCTTT. It is translated as CASSGTGANTEAFF.

The chain joins TRBV5-1 to TRBJ2-6, with 10 bases identical to TRBD1. Germline V CDR1 and CDR2: SGHRS, YFSETQ. The CDR3 length is 18 residues. V shed 5 bases and J 2 bases; nucleotides not matched to a gene: 10. CDR3 nucleotide sequence: TGCGCCAGCAGATTCGGGACAGGGGCGGCGGCTGGGGCCAACGTCCTGACTTTC. As protein: CASRFGTGAAAGANVLTF.

This clonotype was seen only a few times. V usage is TRBV4-1 and J usage is TRBJ1-5; D is unresolved. Trimming took off 1 base at V and 0 bases at J, with 7 bases between the two ends. The germline CDR1 and CDR2 sequences are MGHRA and YSYEKL. The CDR3 contains 15 residues. The DNA of the CDR3 is TGCGCCAGCAGCCAAGGAGGGTTTAGCAATCAGCCCCAGCATTTT. It translates to CASSQGGFSNQPQHF.

This clonotype showed up many times. V and J are TRBV12-3 or TRBV12-4 and TRBJ2-3, with D possibly being TRBD2 (6 bases). Trimming took 7 bases from V and 0 from J, leaving 14 bases between them. The CDR3 totals 15 residues. In DNA, the CDR3 is TGTGCCAGCACTACGACGGGAGCTAGCACAGATACGCAGTATTTT. It translates to CASTTTGASTDTQYF.

This clonotype was observed a handful of times. The chain uses TRBV24-1 and TRBJ2-7; tentative D call: TRBD1 (5 bases). V was cut by 5 bases and J by 6 bases, with 16 bases left in between. The CDR3 is 14 residues long. Germline CDR1 KGHDR, CDR2 SFDVKD. The CDR3 nucleotides read TGTGCCACCAGTGGACGCAGGGTGGGAAGCGAGCAGTACTTC. Residues: CATSGRRVGSEQYF.

The gene calls are TRBV18 and TRBJ2-7, with D perhaps TRBD1 (6 bases). The germline V gene encodes CDR1 KGHSH and CDR2 LQKENI. V was shortened by 6 bases and J by 6 bases, with 15 bases between the two germline ends. The CDR3 length is 13 residues. This CDR3 reads CASSLGQNGEQYV. The CDR3 bases are TGTGCCAGCTCCCTCGGACAGAACGGCGAGCAGTACGTC.

This clonotype was seen only a few times. The gene calls are TRBV7-8 and TRBJ1-1; D is uncertain. The CDR3 sequence is 14 residues long. Germline V gives CDR1 SGHVS, CDR2 FQNEAQ. V was clipped by 2 bases and J by 5 bases, with 12 bases between them. Here the CDR3 DNA reads TGTGCCAGCAGCTTAAAAAGGGCGGGGACTGAAGCTTTCTTT. It specifies CASSLKRAGTEAFF.

The chain carries TRBV6-6 and TRBJ1-4, with no clear D. This CDR3 has 13 residues. V dropped 8 bases and J dropped 5 bases, with 12 bases sitting between them. In germline, CDR1 is MNHNY, CDR2 SVGAGI (reference sequence). CDR3 region: CASGRDLNEKLFF. The CDR3 region has the DNA TGTGCCAGCGGGAGGGATTTGAATGAAAAACTGTTTTTT.

This chain uses TRBV5-1 with TRBJ2-4; D remains unclear. Germline V gives CDR1 SGHRS, CDR2 YFSETQ. V lost 2 bases and J lost 1, with 19 bases in between. This CDR3 has 18 amino acids. The CDR3 DNA reads TGCGCCAGCAGCTTTTCATCGTTGGACGGCTCGGCCAAAAACATTCAGTACTTC. It encodes CASSFSSLDGSAKNIQYF.

This clonotype was seen more than once but under ten times. The rearrangement links TRBV20-1 to TRBJ2-3; 7 bases are shared with TRBD2. With 1 base clipped from V and 1 base from J, the junction kept 8 bases outside the gene matches. This CDR3 spans 16 amino acids. Germline V gives CDR1 DFQATT, CDR2 SNEGSKA (reference sequence). In nucleotides, the CDR3 is TGCAGTGCTAGAGCCTACAGTGGGGGGGGCACAGATACGCAGTATTTT. This gives the protein CSARAYSGGGTDTQYF.

This clonotype showed up just a few times. The V and J genes are TRBV10-3 and TRBJ1-1; D is undetermined. This CDR3 is built from 13 residues. Germline lookup yields CDR1 ENHRY and CDR2 SYGVKD. The V end was cut by 5 bases, the J end by 2 bases, with 9 bases between. This CDR3 reads CAISRSGNTEAFF. In DNA form, the CDR3 reads TGTGCCATCAGTCGTTCAGGAAACACTGAAGCTTTCTTT.